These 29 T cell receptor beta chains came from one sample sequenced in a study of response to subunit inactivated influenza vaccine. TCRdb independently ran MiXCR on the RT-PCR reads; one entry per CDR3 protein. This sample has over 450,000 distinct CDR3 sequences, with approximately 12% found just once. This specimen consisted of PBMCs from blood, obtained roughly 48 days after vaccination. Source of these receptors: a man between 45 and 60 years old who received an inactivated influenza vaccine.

The CDR3 DNA reads TGTGCCAGCAGCTTGGCGTCGGACGGTTACGAGCAGTACTTC. This sequence encodes CASSLASDGYEQYF. The gene calls are TRBV7-2 and TRBJ2-7; D ambiguous. Germline V gene sequence: CDR1 SGHTA, CDR2 FQGNSA. The V gene lost 3 bases and the J gene lost 4 bases, with 13 bases spanning the gap. The CDR3 runs 14 residues.

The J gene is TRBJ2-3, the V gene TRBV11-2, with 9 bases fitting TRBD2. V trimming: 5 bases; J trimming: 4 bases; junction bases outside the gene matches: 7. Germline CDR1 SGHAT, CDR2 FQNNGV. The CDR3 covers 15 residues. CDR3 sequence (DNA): TGTGCCAGCAGCGGCGGGAGGGCCATGCCAGATACGCAGTATTTT. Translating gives CASSGGRAMPDTQYF.

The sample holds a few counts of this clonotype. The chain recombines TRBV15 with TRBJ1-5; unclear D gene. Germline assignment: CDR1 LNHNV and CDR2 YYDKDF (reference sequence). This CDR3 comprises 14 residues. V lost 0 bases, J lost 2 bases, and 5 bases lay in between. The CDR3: CATSRDRGNQPQHF. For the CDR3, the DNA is TGTGCCACCAGCAGAGACCGAGGCAATCAGCCCCAGCATTTT.

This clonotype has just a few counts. The CDR3 loop is CASSQGPKTQYF. The CDR3 nucleotides read TGTGCCAGCAGTCAGGGTCCGAAGACCCAGTACTTC. This chain connects TRBV7-9 to TRBJ2-5, with a tentative D call TRBD1 (5 bases). Germline V gene data show CDR1 as SEHNR and CDR2 as FQNEAQ (reference sequence). V was clipped by 6 bases and J by 6 bases, with 11 bases between them. The CDR3 covers 12 residues.

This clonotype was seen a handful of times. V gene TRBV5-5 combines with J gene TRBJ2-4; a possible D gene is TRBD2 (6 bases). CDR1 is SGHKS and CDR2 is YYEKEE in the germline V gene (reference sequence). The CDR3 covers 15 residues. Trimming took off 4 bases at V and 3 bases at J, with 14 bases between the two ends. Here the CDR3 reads CASSRDSPSKNIQYF. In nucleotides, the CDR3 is TGTGCCAGCAGCCGGGACTCCCCGAGCAAAAACATTCAGTACTTC. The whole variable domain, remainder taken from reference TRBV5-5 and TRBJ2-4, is DAGVTQSPTHLIKTRGQQVTLRCSPISGHKSVSWYQQVLGQGPQFIFQYYEKEERGRGNFPDRFSARQFPNYSSELNVNALLLGDSALYLCASSRDSPSKNIQYFGAGTRLSVL.

CDR3 in amino acids: CASSLVTGHLPEETQYF. The CDR3, as DNA: TGCGCCAGCAGCTTGGTAACGGGACATCTCCCAGAAGAGACCCAGTACTTC. The V and J genes are TRBV5-1 and TRBJ2-5; D is possibly TRBD1 (6 bases). Germline CDR1 reads SGHRS; CDR2 reads YFSETQ. V gave up 0 bases and J gave up 3 bases, with 18 bases separating them. This CDR3 region has 17 residues.

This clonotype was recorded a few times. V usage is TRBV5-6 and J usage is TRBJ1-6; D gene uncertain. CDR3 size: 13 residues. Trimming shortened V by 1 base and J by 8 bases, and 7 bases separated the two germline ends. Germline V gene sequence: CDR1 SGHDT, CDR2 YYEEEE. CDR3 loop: CASSLFLDSPLHF. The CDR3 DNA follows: TGTGCCAGCAGCTTGTTCTTGGATTCACCCCTCCACTTT.

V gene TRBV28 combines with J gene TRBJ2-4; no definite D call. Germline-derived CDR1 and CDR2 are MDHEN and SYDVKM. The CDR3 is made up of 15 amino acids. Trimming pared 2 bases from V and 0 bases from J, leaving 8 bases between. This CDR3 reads CASSLRPLAKNIQYF. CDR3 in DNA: TGTGCCAGCAGTTTAAGACCGCTAGCCAAAAACATTCAGTACTTC.

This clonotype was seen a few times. CDR3 nucleotides: TGTGCCAGCAGCTTATTTGGCAGGGTACCCTACGAGCAGTACTTC. Translation gives CASSLFGRVPYEQYF. This chain uses TRBV13 with TRBJ2-7; perhaps TRBD1 as D (5 bases). Germline CDR1 is PRHDT and CDR2 is FYEKMQ (reference sequence). V was shortened by 2 bases and J by 2 bases, with 13 bases between the two germline ends. This CDR3 region has 15 residues.

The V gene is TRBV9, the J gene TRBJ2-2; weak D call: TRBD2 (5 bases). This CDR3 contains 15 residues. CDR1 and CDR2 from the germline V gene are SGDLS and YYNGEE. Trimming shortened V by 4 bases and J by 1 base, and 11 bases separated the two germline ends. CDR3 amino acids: CASSPGLWNTGELFF. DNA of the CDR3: TGTGCCAGCAGCCCTGGACTCTGGAACACCGGGGAGCTGTTTTTT.

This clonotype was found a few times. The CDR3 DNA is TGCAGTGCTGCCGGGACTAGCGGGAGGGAGAACCACGAGCAGTACTTC. This codes for CSAAGTSGRENHEQYF. This chain joins TRBV20-1 and TRBJ2-7, with 16 bases that match TRBD2. The CDR3 sequence is 16 residues long. With V trimmed by 5 bases and J by 5 bases, 9 bases remained unmatched. Germline CDR1 DFQATT, CDR2 SNEGSKA (reference sequence).

CDR3 nucleotide sequence: TGCGCCAGCAGCCAAGATAAGGGGTTGGTGGCCCTCCACTTT. It is translated as CASSQDKGLVALHF. The V gene is TRBV4-3, the J gene TRBJ1-6; a possible D gene is TRBD1 (5 bases). The V end lost 0 bases, the J end lost 14 bases, and 14 bases lay between the germline ends. This CDR3 contains 14 residues. From germline, CDR1 is LGHNA and CDR2 YSLEER.

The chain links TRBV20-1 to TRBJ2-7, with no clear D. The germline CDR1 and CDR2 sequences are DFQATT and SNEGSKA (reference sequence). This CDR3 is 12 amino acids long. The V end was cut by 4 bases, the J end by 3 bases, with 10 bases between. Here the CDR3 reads CSATRQGYEQYF. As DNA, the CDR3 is TGCAGTGCTACCAGACAAGGCTACGAGCAGTACTTC.

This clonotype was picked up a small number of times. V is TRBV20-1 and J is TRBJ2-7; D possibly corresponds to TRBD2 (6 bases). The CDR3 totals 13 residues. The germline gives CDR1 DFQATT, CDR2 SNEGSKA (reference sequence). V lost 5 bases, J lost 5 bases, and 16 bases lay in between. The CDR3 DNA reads TGCAGTGCTCGGGACTCGAATGGCGACGAGCAGTACTTC. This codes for CSARDSNGDEQYF.

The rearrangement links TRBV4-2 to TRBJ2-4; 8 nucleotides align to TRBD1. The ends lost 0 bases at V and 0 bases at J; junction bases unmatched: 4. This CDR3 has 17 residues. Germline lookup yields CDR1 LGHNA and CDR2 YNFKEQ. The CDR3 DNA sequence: TGTGCCAGCAGCCAAGATCGACAGGGGTTAGCCAAAAACATTCAGTACTTC. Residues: CASSQDRQGLAKNIQYF.

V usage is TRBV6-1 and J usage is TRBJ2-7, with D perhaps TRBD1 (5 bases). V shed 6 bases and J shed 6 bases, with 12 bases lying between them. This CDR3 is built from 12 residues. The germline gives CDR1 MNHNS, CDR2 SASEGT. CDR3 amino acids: CASRRDRSEQYF. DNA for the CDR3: TGTGCCAGCAGGCGAGACAGATCCGAGCAGTACTTC.

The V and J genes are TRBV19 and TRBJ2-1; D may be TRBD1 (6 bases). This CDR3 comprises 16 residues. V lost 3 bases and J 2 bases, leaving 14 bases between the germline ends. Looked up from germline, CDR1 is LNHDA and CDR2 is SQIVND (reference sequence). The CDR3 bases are TGTGCCAGTAGTATGCAGGGGCGGTCAGCCTACAATGAGCAGTTCTTC. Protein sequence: CASSMQGRSAYNEQFF.

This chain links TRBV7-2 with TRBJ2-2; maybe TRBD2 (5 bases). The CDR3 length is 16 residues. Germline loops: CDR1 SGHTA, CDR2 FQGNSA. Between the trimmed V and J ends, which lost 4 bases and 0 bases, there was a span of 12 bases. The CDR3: CASSWAGDANTGELFF. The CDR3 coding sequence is TGTGCCAGCAGCTGGGCGGGCGACGCGAACACCGGGGAGCTGTTTTTT.

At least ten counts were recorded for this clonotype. CDR3 sequence reads: CATGTLNTEAFF. For the CDR3, the DNA is TGTGCCACCGGGACCTTGAACACTGAAGCTTTCTTT. The genes are TRBV2 and TRBJ1-1; D possibly corresponds to TRBD1 (5 bases). Germline-derived CDR1 and CDR2 are SNHLY and FYNNEI. The V gene lost 10 bases and the J gene lost 0 bases, with 9 bases spanning the gap. The CDR3 length is 12 residues.

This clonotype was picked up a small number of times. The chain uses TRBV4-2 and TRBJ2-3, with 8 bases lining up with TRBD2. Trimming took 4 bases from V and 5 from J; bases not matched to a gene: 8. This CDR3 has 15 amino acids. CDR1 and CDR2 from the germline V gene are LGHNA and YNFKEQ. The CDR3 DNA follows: TGTGCCAGCAGCCCGACTAGCGCCCAGGTAGATACGCAGTATTTT. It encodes CASSPTSAQVDTQYF.

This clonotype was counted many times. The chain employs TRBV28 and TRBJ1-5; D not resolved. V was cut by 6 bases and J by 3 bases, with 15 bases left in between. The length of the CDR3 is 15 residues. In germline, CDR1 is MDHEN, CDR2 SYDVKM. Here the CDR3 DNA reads TGTGCCAGCAGCCTGATACCCAACTCCAATCAGCCCCAGCATTTT. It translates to CASSLIPNSNQPQHF.

The CDR3 coding sequence is TGTGCCAGCAGCTTTAGGGGCCGGACAGGGGGCTCTGACCAGTACTTC. Its translation: CASSFRGRTGGSDQYF. This chain uses TRBV7-2 with TRBJ2-5; 11 nucleotides match TRBD1. V dropped 3 bases and J dropped 10; count of bases not matched to a gene: 13. This CDR3 spans 16 amino acids. The germline V gene encodes CDR1 SGHTA and CDR2 FQGNSA.

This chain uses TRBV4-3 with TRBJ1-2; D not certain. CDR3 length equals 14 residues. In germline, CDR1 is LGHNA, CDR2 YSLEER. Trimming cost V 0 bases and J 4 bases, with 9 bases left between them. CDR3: CASSQEVSSYGYTF. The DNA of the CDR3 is TGCGCCAGCAGCCAAGAGGTATCTAGCTATGGCTACACCTTC.

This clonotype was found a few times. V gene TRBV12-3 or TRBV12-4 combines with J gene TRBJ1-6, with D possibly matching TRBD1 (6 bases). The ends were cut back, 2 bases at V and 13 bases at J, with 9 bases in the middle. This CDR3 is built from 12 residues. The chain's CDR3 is CASSLRGHPLHF. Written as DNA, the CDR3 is TGTGCCAGCAGTTTACGGGGGCATCCCCTCCACTTT.

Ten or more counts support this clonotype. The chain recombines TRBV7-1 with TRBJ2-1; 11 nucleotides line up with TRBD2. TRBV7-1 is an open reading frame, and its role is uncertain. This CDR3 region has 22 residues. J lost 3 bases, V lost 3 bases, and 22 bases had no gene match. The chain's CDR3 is CASSSTTSGGRPRQTYYNEQFF. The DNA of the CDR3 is TGTGCCAGCAGCTCCACTACTAGCGGGGGACGGCCTCGGCAGACATACTACAATGAGCAGTTCTTC.

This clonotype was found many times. The CDR3 nucleotides read TGCGCCAGCAGCCAAACAGTTTTCACCGGGGAGCTGTTTTTT. This translates into CASSQTVFTGELFF. This chain links TRBV4-3 with TRBJ2-2, with unresolved D. Trimming stripped 2 bases from V and 4 bases from J, with 8 bases between. The CDR3 spans 14 residues. From germline, CDR1 is LGHNA and CDR2 YSLEER.

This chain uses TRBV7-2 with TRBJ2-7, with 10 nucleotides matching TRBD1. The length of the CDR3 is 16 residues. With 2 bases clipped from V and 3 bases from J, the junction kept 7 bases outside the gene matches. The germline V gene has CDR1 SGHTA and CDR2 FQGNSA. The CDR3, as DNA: TGTGCCAGCAGCTTAACCCGGGACAGGGGTTTCTACGAGCAGTACTTC. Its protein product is CASSLTRDRGFYEQYF. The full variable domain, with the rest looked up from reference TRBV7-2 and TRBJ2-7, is GAGVSQSPSNKVTEKGKDVELRCDPISGHTALYWYRQSLGQGLEFLIYFQGNSAPDKSGLPSDRFSAERTGGSVSTLTIQRTQQEDSAVYLCASSLTRDRGFYEQYFGPGTRLTVT.

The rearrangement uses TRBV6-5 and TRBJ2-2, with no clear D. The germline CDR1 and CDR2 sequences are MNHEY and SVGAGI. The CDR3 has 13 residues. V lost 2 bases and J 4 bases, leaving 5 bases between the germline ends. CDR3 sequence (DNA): TGTGCCAGCAGTTACGACTCCACCGGGGAGCTGTTTTTT. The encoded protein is CASSYDSTGELFF.

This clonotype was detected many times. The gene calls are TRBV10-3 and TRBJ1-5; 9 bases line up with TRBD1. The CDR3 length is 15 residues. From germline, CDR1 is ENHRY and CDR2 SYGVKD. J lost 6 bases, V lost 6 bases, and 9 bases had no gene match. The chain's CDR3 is CAISGGTGNGQPQHF. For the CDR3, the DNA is TGTGCCATCAGCGGTGGGACAGGGAACGGTCAGCCCCAGCATTTT.